The 10 T cell receptor beta chains reported below all come from one sample, sequenced in a study of glioma-infiltrating T cells after dendritic cell vaccination. Assay: immunoSEQ multiplex PCR; the TCRdb copy retains only in-frame clones and omits some. The sample lists 100,000 or so clones, 86% occurring once. Sample: blood, taken before dendritic cell vaccination. All receptors derive from a human donor with glioblastoma.

The chain's CDR3 is CASSPSAADLGPQHF. CDR3 coding DNA: TGCGCCAGCAGCCCCTCCGCTGCGGATCTAGGACCCCAGCATTTT. The rearrangement links TRBV4-1 to TRBJ1-5; D not resolved. Germline assignment: CDR1 MGHRA and CDR2 YSYEKL. Trimming removed 4 bases from V and 10 bases from J, with 20 bases in between. The CDR3 loop spans 15 amino acids.

The chain uses TRBV5-6 and TRBJ2-2, with 10 bases lining up with TRBD1. The ends lost 4 bases at V and 4 bases at J; junction bases unmatched: 7. The germline gives CDR1 SGHDT, CDR2 YYEEEE. The CDR3 spans 16 residues. CDR3 DNA sequence: TGTGCCAGCAGCCCCGACAGGGGGCTTAGCACCGGGGAGCTGTTTTTT. This gives the protein CASSPDRGLSTGELFF. Based on the CDR3 plus reference TRBV5-6 and TRBJ2-2, the full variable domain is DAGVTQSPTHLIKTRGQQVTLRCSPKSGHDTVSWYQQALGQGPQFIFQYYEEEERQRGNFPDRFSGHQFPNYSSELNVNALLLGDSALYLCASSPDRGLSTGELFFGEGSRLTVL.

Remarks on this clone: This CDR3 is also generated by other DNA sequences in the sample. J is TRBJ1-1 and V is TRBV6-5, with a possible D match to TRBD1 (5 bases). The ends were cut back, 0 bases at V and 5 bases at J, with 10 bases in the middle. This CDR3 is 14 amino acids long. Germline CDR1 and CDR2: MNHEY and SVGAGI. CDR3 sequence: CASSYSSGGTEAFF. In nucleotides, the CDR3 is TGTGCCAGCAGTTACTCGTCGGGGGGGACTGAAGCTTTCTTT.

This chain connects TRBV5-1 to TRBJ2-1, with D tentatively TRBD1 (6 bases). The CDR3 length is 19 residues. V was cut by 5 bases and J by 1 base, with 25 bases left in between. In germline, CDR1 is SGHRS, CDR2 YFSETQ. The CDR3 reads CASRSPVGRGGRSYNEQFF. In DNA, the CDR3 is TGCGCCAGCAGATCTCCAGTCGGCAGGGGCGGTAGGTCCTACAATGAGCAGTTCTTC.

J is TRBJ2-2 and V is TRBV9; D gene unclear. This CDR3 has 13 amino acids. The germline V gene encodes CDR1 SGDLS and CDR2 YYNGEE. The ends were cut back, 0 bases at V and 6 bases at J, with 6 bases in the middle. CDR3 coding DNA: TGTGCCAGCAGCGTAGCTGGCCCCGGGGAGCTGTTTTTT. Its protein is CASSVAGPGELFF. Drawing the rest from reference TRBV9 and TRBJ2-2, the complete variable domain is DSGVTQTPKHLITATGQRVTLRCSPRSGDLSVYWYQQSLDQGLQFLIQYYNGEERAKGNILERFSAQQFPDLHSELNLSSLELGDSALYFCASSVAGPGELFFGEGSRLTVL.

The V and J genes are TRBV19 and TRBJ2-5; D perhaps matches TRBD2 (6 bases). Germline-derived CDR1 and CDR2 are LNHDA and SQIVND (reference sequence). The CDR3 is 13 residues long. V lost 6 bases to trimming and J lost 7 bases, with 15 bases between them. CDR3 in DNA: TGTGCCAGTAGGGGGGGAAAAACGGGGACCCAGTACTTC. Its protein is CASRGGKTGTQYF.

The chain couples TRBV9 to TRBJ2-5, with D maybe TRBD2 (6 bases). This CDR3 comprises 16 residues. The germline gives CDR1 SGDLS, CDR2 YYNGEE. Trimming shortened V by 2 bases and J by 2 bases, and 16 bases separated the two germline ends. CDR3: CASSVLPGLPQETQYF. CDR3 in DNA: TGTGCCAGCAGCGTTCTTCCGGGACTGCCACAAGAGACCCAGTACTTC.

The rearrangement links TRBV9 to TRBJ1-4, with a possible D match to TRBD1 (6 bases). The CDR3 has 15 residues. V lost 2 bases and J 4 bases, leaving 12 bases between the germline ends. CDR1 SGDLS and CDR2 YYNGEE come from the germline V gene. CDR3: CASSVSGDSNEKLFF. CDR3 DNA sequence: TGTGCCAGCAGCGTGTCAGGGGATAGTAATGAAAAACTGTTTTTT.

The gene calls are TRBV11-2 and TRBJ2-5, with TRBD2 matching over 8 bases. Germline CDR1 and CDR2: SGHAT and FQNNGV. This CDR3 has 15 amino acids. J was trimmed by 4 bases and V by 3 bases; bases with no gene match: 7. The CDR3 coding sequence is TGTGCCAGCAGCTTGGGACTAGGTTCGCGAGAGACCCAGTACTTC. Translating it yields CASSLGLGSRETQYF.

This sequence joins TRBV10-2 and TRBJ2-3; D unclear. This CDR3 spans 16 amino acids. The V gene lost 2 bases and the J gene lost 0 bases, with 12 bases spanning the gap. Germline V gene sequence: CDR1 WSHSY, CDR2 SAAADI. This chain's CDR3 is CASSETWASSTDTQYF. In nucleotides, the CDR3 is TGCGCCAGCAGTGAGACGTGGGCGAGTAGCACAGATACGCAGTATTTT.